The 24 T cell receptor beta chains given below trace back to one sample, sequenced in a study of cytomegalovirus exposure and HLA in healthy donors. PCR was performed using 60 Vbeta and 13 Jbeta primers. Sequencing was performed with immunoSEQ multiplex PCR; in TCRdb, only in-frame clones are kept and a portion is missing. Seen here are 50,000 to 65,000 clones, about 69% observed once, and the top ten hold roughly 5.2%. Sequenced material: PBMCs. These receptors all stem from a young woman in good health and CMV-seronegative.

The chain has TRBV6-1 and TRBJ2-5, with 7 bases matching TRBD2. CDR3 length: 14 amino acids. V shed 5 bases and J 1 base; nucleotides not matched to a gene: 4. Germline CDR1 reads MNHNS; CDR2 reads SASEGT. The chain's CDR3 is CASSLLAVQETQYF. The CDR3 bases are TGTGCCAGCAGTTTGCTAGCGGTCCAAGAGACCCAGTACTTC.

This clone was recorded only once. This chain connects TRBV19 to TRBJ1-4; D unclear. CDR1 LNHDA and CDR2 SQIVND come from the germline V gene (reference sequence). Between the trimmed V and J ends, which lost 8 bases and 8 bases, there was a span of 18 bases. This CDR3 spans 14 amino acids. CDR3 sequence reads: CASLGPPVREKLFF. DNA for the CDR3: TGTGCCAGTCTTGGCCCCCCGGTGAGGGAAAAACTGTTTTTT.

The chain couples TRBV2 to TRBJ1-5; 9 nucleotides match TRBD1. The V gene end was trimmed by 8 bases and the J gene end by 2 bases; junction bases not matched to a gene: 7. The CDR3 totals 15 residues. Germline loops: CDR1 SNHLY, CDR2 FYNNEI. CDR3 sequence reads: CASSRDRVRNQPQHF. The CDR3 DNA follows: TGTGCCAGCTCCCGGGACAGGGTTCGCAATCAGCCCCAGCATTTT.

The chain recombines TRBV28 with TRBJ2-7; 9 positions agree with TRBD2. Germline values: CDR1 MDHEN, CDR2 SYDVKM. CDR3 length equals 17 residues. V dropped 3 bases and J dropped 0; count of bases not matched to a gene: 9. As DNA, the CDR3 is TGTGCCAGCAGTTTTCCCAACTTAGCGGGGGCCTCCTACGAGCAGTACTTC. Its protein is CASSFPNLAGASYEQYF.

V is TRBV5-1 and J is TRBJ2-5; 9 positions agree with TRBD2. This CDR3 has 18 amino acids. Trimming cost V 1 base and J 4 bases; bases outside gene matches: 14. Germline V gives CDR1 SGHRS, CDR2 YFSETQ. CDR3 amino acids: CASSLRLAELSGVETQYF. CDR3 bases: TGCGCCAGCAGCTTGCGACTAGCGGAGTTATCGGGGGTAGAGACCCAGTACTTC.

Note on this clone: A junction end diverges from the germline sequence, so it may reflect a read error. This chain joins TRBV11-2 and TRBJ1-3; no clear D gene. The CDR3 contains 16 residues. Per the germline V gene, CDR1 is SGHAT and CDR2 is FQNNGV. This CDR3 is CASSDRVAISGDTIYF. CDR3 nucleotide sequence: TGTGCCAGCAGTGACCGGGTGGCGATCTCTGGAGACACCATATATTTT.

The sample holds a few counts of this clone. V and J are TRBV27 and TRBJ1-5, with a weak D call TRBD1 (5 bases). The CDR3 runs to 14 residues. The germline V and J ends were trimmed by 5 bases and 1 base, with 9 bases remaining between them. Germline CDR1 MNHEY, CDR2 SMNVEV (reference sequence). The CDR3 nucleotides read TGTGCCAGCAGTCTCAACAGGAGCAATCAGCCCCAGCATTTT. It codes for CASSLNRSNQPQHF.

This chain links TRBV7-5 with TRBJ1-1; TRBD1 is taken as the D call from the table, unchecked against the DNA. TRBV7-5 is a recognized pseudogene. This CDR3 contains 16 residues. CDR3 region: CARSSTGGAGNTEAFF. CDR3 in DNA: TGTGCCAGAAGCTCGACAGGGGGCGCGGGGAACACTGAAGCTTTCTTT.

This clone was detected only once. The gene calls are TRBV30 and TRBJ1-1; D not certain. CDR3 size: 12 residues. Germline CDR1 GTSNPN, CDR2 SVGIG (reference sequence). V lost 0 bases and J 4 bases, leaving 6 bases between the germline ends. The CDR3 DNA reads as TGTGCCTGGAGTGTACGGGGCACTGAAGCTTTCTTT. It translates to CAWSVRGTEAFF.

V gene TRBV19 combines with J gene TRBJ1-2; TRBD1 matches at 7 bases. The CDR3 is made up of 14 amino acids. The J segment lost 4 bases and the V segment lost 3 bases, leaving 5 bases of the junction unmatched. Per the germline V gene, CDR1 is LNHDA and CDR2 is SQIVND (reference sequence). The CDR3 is CASSIPGTVYGYTF. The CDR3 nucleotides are TGTGCCAGTAGTATCCCCGGGACAGTCTATGGCTACACCTTC.

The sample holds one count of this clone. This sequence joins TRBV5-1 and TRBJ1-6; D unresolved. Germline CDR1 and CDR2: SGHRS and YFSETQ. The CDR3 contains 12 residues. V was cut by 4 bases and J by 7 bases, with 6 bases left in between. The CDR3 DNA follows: TGCGCCAGCAGCGCGGAGAATTCACCCCTCCACTTT. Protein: CASSAENSPLHF.

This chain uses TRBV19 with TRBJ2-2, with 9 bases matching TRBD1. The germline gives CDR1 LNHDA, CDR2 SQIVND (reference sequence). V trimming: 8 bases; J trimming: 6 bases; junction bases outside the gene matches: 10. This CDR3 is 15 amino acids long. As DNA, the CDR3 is TGTGCCAGTGGCAAACAGGGGGCGATCCCCGGGGAGCTGTTTTTT. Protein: CASGKQGAIPGELFF.

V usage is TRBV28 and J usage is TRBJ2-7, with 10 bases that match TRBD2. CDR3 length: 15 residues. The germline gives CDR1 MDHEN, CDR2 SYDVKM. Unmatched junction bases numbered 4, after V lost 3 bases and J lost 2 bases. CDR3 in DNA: TGTGCCAGCAGTTTGCCAGCGGGAGGGACCTACGAGCAGTACTTC. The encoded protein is CASSLPAGGTYEQYF.

CDR3 residues: CASSAQLSGANVLTF. In DNA form, the CDR3 reads TGTGCCAGCAGCGCACAGCTCTCTGGGGCCAACGTCCTGACTTTC. The rearrangement links TRBV9 to TRBJ2-6; D call uncertain. This CDR3 has 15 residues. Germline assignment: CDR1 SGDLS and CDR2 YYNGEE. Trimming removed 3 bases from V and 0 bases from J, with 7 bases in between. Combining the CDR3 with reference TRBV9 and TRBJ2-6 gives the whole variable domain DSGVTQTPKHLITATGQRVTLRCSPRSGDLSVYWYQQSLDQGLQFLIQYYNGEERAKGNILERFSAQQFPDLHSELNLSSLELGDSALYFCASSAQLSGANVLTFGAGSRLTVL.

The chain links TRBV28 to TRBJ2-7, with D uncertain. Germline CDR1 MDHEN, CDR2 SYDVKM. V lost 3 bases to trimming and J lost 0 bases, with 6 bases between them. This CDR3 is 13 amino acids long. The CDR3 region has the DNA TGTGCCAGCAGTTTTGGCAGCTCCTACGAGCAGTACTTC. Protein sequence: CASSFGSSYEQYF.

CDR3 in DNA: TGTGCCAGCAGTGAATATAGGGGCTCACCCCTCCACTTT. This encodes CASSEYRGSPLHF. The chain has TRBV25-1 and TRBJ1-6; TRBD1 is a possible D gene (5 bases). Germline values: CDR1 MGHDK, CDR2 SYGVNS. V was pared by 0 bases and J by 10 bases, with 7 bases between. The CDR3 runs 13 residues.

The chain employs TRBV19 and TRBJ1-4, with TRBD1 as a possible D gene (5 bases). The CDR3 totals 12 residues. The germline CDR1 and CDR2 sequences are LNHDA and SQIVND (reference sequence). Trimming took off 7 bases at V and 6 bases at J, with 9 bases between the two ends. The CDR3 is CASTGRDEKLFF. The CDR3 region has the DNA TGTGCCAGTACGGGCAGGGATGAAAAACTGTTTTTT.

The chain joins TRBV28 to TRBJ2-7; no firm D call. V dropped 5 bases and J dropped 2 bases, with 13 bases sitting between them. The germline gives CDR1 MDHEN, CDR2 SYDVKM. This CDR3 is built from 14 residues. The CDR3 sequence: CASSPKNRPYEQYF. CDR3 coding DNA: TGTGCCAGCAGTCCTAAGAACCGTCCCTACGAGCAGTACTTC.

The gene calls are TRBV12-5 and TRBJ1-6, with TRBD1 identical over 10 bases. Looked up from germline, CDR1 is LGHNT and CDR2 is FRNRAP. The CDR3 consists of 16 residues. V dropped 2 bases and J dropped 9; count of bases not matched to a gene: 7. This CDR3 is CASGLSRGQGLSPLHF. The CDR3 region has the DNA TGTGCTAGTGGTTTGTCCCGGGGACAGGGGCTTTCACCCCTCCACTTT.

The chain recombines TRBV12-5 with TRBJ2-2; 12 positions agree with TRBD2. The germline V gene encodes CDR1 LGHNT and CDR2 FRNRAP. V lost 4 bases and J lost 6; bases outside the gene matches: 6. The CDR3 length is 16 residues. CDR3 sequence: CASGSSGRAEAGELFF. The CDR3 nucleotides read TGTGCTAGTGGTTCTAGCGGGAGGGCCGAAGCCGGGGAGCTGTTTTTT.

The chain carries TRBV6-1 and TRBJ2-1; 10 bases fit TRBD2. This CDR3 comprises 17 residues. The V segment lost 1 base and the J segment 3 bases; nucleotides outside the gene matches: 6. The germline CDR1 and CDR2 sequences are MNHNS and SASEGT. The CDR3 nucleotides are TGTGCCAGCAGTGAAGAAGGAGGACTAGCGGTCTACAATGAGCAGTTCTTC. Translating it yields CASSEEGGLAVYNEQFF.

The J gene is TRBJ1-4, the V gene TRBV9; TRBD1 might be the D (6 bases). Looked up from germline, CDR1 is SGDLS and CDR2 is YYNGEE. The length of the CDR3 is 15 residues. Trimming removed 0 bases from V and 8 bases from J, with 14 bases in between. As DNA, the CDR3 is TGTGCCAGCAGCGTAGTCGGGGGGGCTTCGGAAAAACTGTTTTTT. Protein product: CASSVVGGASEKLFF.

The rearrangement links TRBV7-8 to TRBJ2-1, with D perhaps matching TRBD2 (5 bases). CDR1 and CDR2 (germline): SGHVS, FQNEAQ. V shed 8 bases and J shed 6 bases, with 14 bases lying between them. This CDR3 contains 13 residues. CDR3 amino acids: CASERVQSNEQFF. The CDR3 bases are TGTGCCAGCGAGAGGGTTCAATCCAATGAGCAGTTCTTC. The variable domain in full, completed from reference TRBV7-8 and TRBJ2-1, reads GAGVSQSPRYKVAKRGQDVALRCDPISGHVSLFWYQQALGQGPEFLTYFQNEAQLDKSGLPSDRFFAERPEGSVSTLKIQRTQQEDSAVYLCASERVQSNEQFFGPGTRLTVL.

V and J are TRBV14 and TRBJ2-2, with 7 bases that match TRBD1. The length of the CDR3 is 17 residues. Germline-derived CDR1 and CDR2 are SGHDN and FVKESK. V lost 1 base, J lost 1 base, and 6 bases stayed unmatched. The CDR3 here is CASSQGRTGLNTGELFF. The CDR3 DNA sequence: TGTGCCAGCAGCCAAGGGAGGACAGGCCTGAACACCGGGGAGCTGTTTTTT.